This T cell receptor beta chain was retrieved from a study of patients and donors after allogeneic stem cell transplantation. Each CDR3 protein gets one entry after TCRdb re-called the RT-PCR reads with MiXCR. The repertoire consists of some 230,000 distinct CDR3 sequences, with 11% to 15% occurring once and the leading ten covering around a tenth. This clonotype was picked up many times. V gave up 5 bases and J gave up 2 bases, with 9 bases separating them. This CDR3 is built from 13 residues. The sequence was collected from a human donor who was either an allogeneic HSCT recipient or a stem cell or donor lymphocyte infusion donor (not recorded which). It is not recorded whose cells these are; they may come from a transplant donor. The chain links TRBV12-3 or TRBV12-4 to TRBJ1-2; no definite D call. The source material was blood, either unsorted or a sorted T cell fraction (not recorded which). The CDR3 loop is CASSRWKNYGYTF. CDR3 coding DNA: TGTGCCAGCAGTAGGTGGAAAAACTATGGCTACACCTTC.